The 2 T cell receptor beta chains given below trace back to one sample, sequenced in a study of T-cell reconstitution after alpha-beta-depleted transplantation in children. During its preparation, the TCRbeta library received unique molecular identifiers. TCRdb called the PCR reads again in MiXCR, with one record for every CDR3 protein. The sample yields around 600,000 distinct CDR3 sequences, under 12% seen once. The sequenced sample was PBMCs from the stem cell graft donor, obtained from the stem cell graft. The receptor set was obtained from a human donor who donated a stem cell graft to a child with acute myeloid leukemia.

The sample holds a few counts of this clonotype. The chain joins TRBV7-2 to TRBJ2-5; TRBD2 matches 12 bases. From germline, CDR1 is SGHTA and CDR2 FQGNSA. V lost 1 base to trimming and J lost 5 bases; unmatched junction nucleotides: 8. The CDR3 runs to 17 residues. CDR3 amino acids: CASSLVSSGRAYETQYF. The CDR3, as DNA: TGTGCCAGCAGCTTAGTTTCTAGCGGGAGGGCCTATGAGACCCAGTACTTC.

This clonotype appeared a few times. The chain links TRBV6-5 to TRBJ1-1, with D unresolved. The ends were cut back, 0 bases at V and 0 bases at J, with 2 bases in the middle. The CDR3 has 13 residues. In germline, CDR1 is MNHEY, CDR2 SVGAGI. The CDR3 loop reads CASSYSLNTEAFF. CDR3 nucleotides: TGTGCCAGCAGTTACTCGCTGAACACTGAAGCTTTCTTT.